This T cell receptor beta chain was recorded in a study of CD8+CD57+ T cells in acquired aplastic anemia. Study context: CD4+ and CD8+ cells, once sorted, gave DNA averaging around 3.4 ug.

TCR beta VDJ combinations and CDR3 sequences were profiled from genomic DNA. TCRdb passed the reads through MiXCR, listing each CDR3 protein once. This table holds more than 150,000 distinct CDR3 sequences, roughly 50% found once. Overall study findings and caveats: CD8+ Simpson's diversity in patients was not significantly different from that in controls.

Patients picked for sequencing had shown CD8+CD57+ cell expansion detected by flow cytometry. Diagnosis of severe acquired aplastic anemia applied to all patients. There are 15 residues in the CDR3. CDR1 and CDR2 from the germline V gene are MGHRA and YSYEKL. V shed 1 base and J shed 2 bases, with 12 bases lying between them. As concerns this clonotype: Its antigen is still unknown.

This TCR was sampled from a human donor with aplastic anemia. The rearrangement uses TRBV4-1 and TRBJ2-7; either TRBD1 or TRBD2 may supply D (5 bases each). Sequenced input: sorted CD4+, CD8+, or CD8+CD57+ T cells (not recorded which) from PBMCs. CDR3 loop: CASSQGVGAPYEQYF. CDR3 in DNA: TGCGCCAGCAGCCAAGGAGTCGGGGCTCCCTACGAGCAGTACTTC.